A selection of T cell receptor beta chains follows, all from one sample in a study of T-cell memory formation after mild COVID-19. TCRdb analysed the 5' RACE reads with MiXCR anew, one entry per CDR3 protein. The sample lists under 200,000 distinct CDR3 sequences; 13% were seen once. The sample comprised PBMCs or a T cell subset sorted from them (not recorded which). These TCRs come from a man between 18 and 35 years old who had mild COVID-19 (a few samples of this study predate the infection). Cell type and time point are not known. The CDR3 runs from the conserved cysteine through the conserved F or W. A D gene is named only where the DNA matches it firmly. Clone size appears in some rows only: once, few, many, or a class for an expanded clone.

J gene	V gene	clone size	D gene	CDR3 protein	CDR3 DNA
TRBJ1-1	TRBV18	.	.	CASSDQGMNTEAFF	TGTGCCAGCTCGGACCAGGGGATGAACACTGAAGCTTTCTTT
TRBJ2-4	TRBV5-1	few	.	CASSSEPQGRNIQYF	TGCGCCAGCAGCTCTGAGCCACAGGGTAGGAACATTCAGTACTTC
TRBJ2-5	TRBV29-1	.	.	CSVDPGAGETQYF	TGCAGCGTTGACCCAGGGGCCGGCGAGACCCAGTACTTC
TRBJ1-5	TRBV4-3	.	.	CASSHDENQPQHF	TGCGCCAGCAGCCACGACGAAAATCAGCCCCAGCATTTT
TRBJ1-2	TRBV7-2	few	TRBD1	CASSETGYYGYTF	TGTGCCAGCAGTGAGACAGGGTACTATGGCTACACCTTC
TRBJ2-2	TRBV10-1	few	TRBD2	CASSAGLAPGELFF	TGCGCCAGCAGTGCGGGACTAGCGCCCGGGGAGCTGTTTTTT
TRBJ2-2	TRBV3-1	few	.	CASSPSLAAGELFF	TGTGCCAGCAGCCCATCCCTAGCTGCCGGGGAGCTGTTTTTT
TRBJ2-7	TRBV10-3	.	TRBD2	CAITDPGAGGYEQYF	TGTGCCATCACCGACCCCGGGGCGGGGGGCTACGAGCAGTACTTC
TRBJ2-1	TRBV20-1	.	.	CSARKSSYNEQFF	TGCAGTGCTAGAAAGAGCTCCTACAATGAGCAGTTCTTC
TRBJ1-2	TRBV20-1	.	.	CSGSEGNYGYTF	TGCAGTGGGAGTGAGGGGAACTATGGCTACACCTTC
TRBJ2-2	TRBV12-3/TRBV12-4	.	.	CASSLSSANTGELFF	TGTGCCAGCAGTCTCTCTAGCGCCAACACCGGGGAGCTGTTTTTT
TRBJ1-5	TRBV19	.	TRBD1	CASSMGQAAPPQHF	TGTGCCAGTAGTATGGGACAGGCGGCCCCGCCCCAGCATTTT
TRBJ2-3	TRBV4-1	many	TRBD2	CASSRIAGGLRDTQYF	TGCGCCAGCAGCCGCATAGCGGGGGGGCTTAGAGATACGCAGTATTTT
TRBJ2-2	TRBV7-9	.	TRBD1	CASRSQGDTGELFF	TGTGCCAGCAGGTCACAGGGGGACACCGGGGAGCTGTTTTTT
TRBJ2-3	TRBV7-3	.	TRBD2	CASSLYPHTTAGGGTQYF	TGTGCCAGCAGCTTATATCCCCACACTACTGCGGGGGGGGGTACGCAGTATTTT
TRBJ1-4	TRBV4-1	few	.	CASSQVGGLTNEKLFF	TGCGCCAGCAGCCAAGTCGGGGGGCTAACTAATGAAAAACTGTTTTTT
TRBJ1-4	TRBV5-1	.	TRBD1	CASSFGRTGNEKLFF	TGCGCCAGCAGCTTCGGCCGGACAGGGAACGAAAAACTGTTTTTT
TRBJ1-2	TRBV5-6	.	.	CASRSTGATTF	TGTGCCAGCAGATCCACAGGTGCTACCACCTTC
TRBJ2-3	TRBV5-4	few	.	CASTTPGSSDTQYF	TGTGCCAGCACCACCCCGGGGTCCTCAGATACGCAGTATTTT
TRBJ2-6	TRBV20-1	.	.	CSARVGGANVLTF	TGCAGTGCTAGGGTTGGAGGGGCCAACGTCCTGACTTTC
TRBJ1-2	TRBV3-1	.	.	CASSQFRQIYGYTF	TGTGCCAGCAGCCAATTTAGGCAGATCTATGGCTACACCTTC
TRBJ1-1	TRBV7-9	many	TRBD1	CASTRPGGGVANTEAFF	TGTGCCAGCACGCGTCCAGGGGGTGGGGTCGCGAACACTGAAGCTTTCTTT
TRBJ1-2	TRBV12-5	.	.	CASGTSGVNGYTF	TGTGCTAGTGGTACTTCGGGGGTCAATGGCTACACCTTC
TRBJ1-1	TRBV7-9	.	.	CASSLPLGGFTEAFF	TGTGCCAGCAGCTTACCTCTAGGGGGGTTCACTGAAGCTTTCTTT
TRBJ1-6	TRBV4-1	few	TRBD1	CASSHPGQGPISPLHF	TGCGCCAGCAGCCATCCGGGACAGGGGCCGATTTCACCCCTCCACTTT
TRBJ1-1	TRBV7-9	.	.	CASSQYTEAFF	TGTGCCAGCAGCCAATACACTGAAGCTTTCTTT
TRBJ1-1	TRBV12-3/TRBV12-4	.	TRBD1	CASRDLGTGETEAFF	TGTGCCAGCAGGGACCTCGGGACAGGGGAGACTGAAGCTTTCTTT
TRBJ2-1	TRBV7-2	few	TRBD2	CASSTEAGLTYNEQFF	TGTGCCAGCAGCACAGAAGCGGGGTTAACCTACAATGAGCAGTTCTTC
TRBJ1-1	TRBV6-1	few	.	CASSPVDSNTEAFF	TGTGCCAGCAGCCCCGTGGATTCGAACACTGAAGCTTTCTTT
TRBJ2-7	TRBV7-3	many	.	CASFSADEQYF	TGTGCCAGCTTTTCCGCTGACGAGCAGTACTTC
TRBJ1-2	TRBV12-3/TRBV12-4	.	.	CASRSGTTYGYTF	TGTGCCAGCAGATCCGGGACAACCTATGGCTACACCTTC
TRBJ2-5	TRBV4-3	.	TRBD1	CASSQDLSQTGSMETQYF	TGCGCCAGCAGCCAAGATCTATCCCAGACAGGGAGTATGGAGACCCAGTACTTC
TRBJ1-4	TRBV30	.	.	CAWSGGRWSEKLFF	TGTGCCTGGAGTGGCGGACGGTGGTCGGAAAAACTGTTTTTT
TRBJ2-5	TRBV11-2	few	.	CASSLVGWGQYF	TGTGCCAGCAGCTTAGTGGGTTGGGGCCAGTACTTC
TRBJ1-2	TRBV5-1	.	.	CASSLGAGNYGYTF	TGCGCCAGCAGCTTGGGGGCAGGGAACTATGGCTACACCTTC
TRBJ1-2	TRBV29-1	.	TRBD1	CSAGTGYYGYTF	TGCAGCGCCGGGACAGGGTACTATGGCTACACCTTC
TRBJ2-5	TRBV10-3	few	TRBD2	CAISAGTSGGLKETQYF	TGTGCCATCAGTGCGGGGACTAGCGGGGGACTCAAAGAGACCCAGTACTTC
TRBJ2-3	TRBV11-2	.	.	CASSFRDGGAYTQYF	TGTGCCAGCAGCTTTAGGGATGGGGGCGCCTATACGCAGTATTTT
TRBJ2-1	TRBV9	.	.	CASSVGPSNEQFF	TGTGCCAGCAGCGTAGGCCCAAGCAATGAGCAGTTCTTC
TRBJ2-3	TRBV12-3/TRBV12-4	.	TRBD1	CASSLAGQHTDTQYF	TGTGCCAGCAGTTTAGCGGGACAGCACACAGATACGCAGTATTTT
TRBJ1-4	TRBV6-5	few	.	CASSLLGGNEKLFF	TGTGCCAGCAGCTTACTCGGAGGGAATGAAAAACTGTTTTTT
TRBJ1-3	TRBV5-1	.	TRBD1	CASSPGQGNRNTIYF	TGCGCCAGCAGCCCGGGACAGGGGAATAGAAACACCATATATTTT
TRBJ2-1	TRBV20-1	.	TRBD2	CSASLSGGTGEQFF	TGCAGTGCTTCCTTAAGCGGGGGGACGGGTGAGCAGTTCTTC
TRBJ2-7	TRBV25-1	many	.	CASSEHGGPRYEQYF	TGTGCCAGCAGTGAGCACGGGGGCCCAAGGTACGAGCAGTACTTC
TRBJ2-3	TRBV12-3/TRBV12-4	many	TRBD2	CASSMTSETDTQYF	TGTGCCAGCAGCATGACTAGCGAGACAGATACGCAGTATTTT
TRBJ2-4	TRBV6-5	.	TRBD2	CASSPGTSLNIQYF	TGTGCCAGCAGTCCCGGGACTAGCTTAAACATTCAGTACTTC
TRBJ2-3	TRBV20-1	.	.	CSASPLADTQYF	TGCAGTGCTAGTCCCCTAGCAGATACGCAGTATTTT
TRBJ2-1	TRBV4-2	.	TRBD2	CASSQASGGANEQFF	TGTGCCAGCAGCCAAGCTAGCGGGGGGGCCAATGAGCAGTTCTTC
TRBJ1-1	TRBV18	.	.	CASSREGWITEAFF	TGTGCCAGCTCACGTGAAGGATGGATCACTGAAGCTTTCTTT
TRBJ1-6	TRBV21-1	.	.	CASRKGGGRDSDSPLHF	TGTGCCAGCAGGAAAGGCGGCGGTCGGGACTCCGATTCACCCCTCCACTTT
TRBJ2-1	TRBV11-2	few	.	CASSLDVRSTRRDEQFF	TGTGCCAGCAGCTTAGATGTCCGTTCCACCCGAAGGGATGAGCAGTTCTTC
TRBJ2-1	TRBV18	.	TRBD2	CASSRTSDNEQFF	TGTGCCAGCTCACGGACTAGCGACAATGAGCAGTTCTTC
TRBJ2-6	TRBV4-1	.	.	CASSQGWAGAGANVLTF	TGCGCCAGCAGCCAAGGCTGGGCAGGGGCTGGGGCCAACGTCCTGACTTTC
TRBJ2-3	TRBV11-2	few	TRBD2	CASSFERGARTQYF	TGTGCCAGCAGCTTCGAGCGGGGTGCGAGGACGCAGTATTTT
TRBJ2-2	TRBV7-9	.	TRBD1	CASIRTGLMELFF	TGTGCCAGCATCCGGACAGGGCTTATGGAGCTGTTTTTT